This T cell receptor beta chain was sequenced for a study of blood T cell repertoires in COVID-19. Study processing details: Quantification of nucleated cells was approximated via reference gene primer amplification. Here immunoSEQ multiplex PCR was the method, and the copy in TCRdb shows in-frame clones only, minus some. The DNA was the basis for D and trimming; V, J and clone size are from that table. The sample lists some 120,000 clones, about 92% occurring once. Notes on this clone: Different DNA sequences within this sample yield the same CDR3.

Enrolment of Seattle patients took place during active infection, and they were followed longitudinally. The clonotype originates from a man in his sixties with COVID-19, enrolled during active disease. Input material: peripheral blood.

CDR3 in DNA: TGTGCCACCACCGGACAGGGGGACACCGGGGAGCTGTTTTTT. Translation gives CATTGQGDTGELFF. J is TRBJ2-2 and V is TRBV24-1, with 10 nucleotides matching TRBD1. Germline V CDR1 and CDR2: KGHDR, SFDVKD. J lost 3 bases, V lost 8 bases, and 2 bases had no gene match. This CDR3 spans 14 amino acids.